A selection of T cell receptor beta chains follows, all from one sample in a study of naive and memory T cell subsets. TCRdb analysed the UMI-ligation and nested PCR reads with MiXCR anew, one entry per CDR3 protein. The table includes 130,000 to 150,000 distinct CDR3 sequences, 22% detected once. Sequences were obtained from naive CD4+ T cells from blood. The receptors were gathered from a human donor in good health. CDR3s include the opening cysteine and the closing phenylalanine or tryptophan. The D gene is left open where the match is weak. Size tells how often a clone was seen (once, few, many) or the class of an expanded clone, and some rows leave it out.

TRBJ2-3 - - TRBV7-2 CASTERGTTDTQYF TGTGCCAGCACCGAGAGGGGCACAACAGATACGCAGTATTTT
TRBJ2-1 - - TRBV12-3/TRBV12-4 CASRTGTDEQFF TGTGCCAGCAGGACAGGTACCGATGAGCAGTTCTTC
TRBJ2-7 - - TRBV7-8 CASSTLHAGSYEQYF TGTGCCAGCAGCACACTGCACGCGGGCTCCTACGAGCAGTACTTC
TRBJ2-1 - TRBD2 TRBV29-1 CSVSGRATNEQFF TGCAGCGTAAGCGGGAGGGCTACCAATGAGCAGTTCTTC
TRBJ1-1 - - TRBV7-9 CASSLLGVETEAFF TGTGCCAGCAGCTTATTAGGGGTTGAGACTGAAGCTTTCTTT
TRBJ2-7 - TRBD2 TRBV28 CASSLSSGRGEQYF TGTGCCAGCAGTTTGTCTAGCGGGAGGGGTGAGCAGTACTTC
TRBJ1-3 many - TRBV20-1 CSATRTSSGNTIYF TGCAGTGCTACCCGGACATCCTCTGGAAACACCATATATTTT
TRBJ2-1 few - TRBV29-1 CSVTSGISEQFF TGCAGCGTTACCTCGGGGATTTCTGAGCAGTTCTTC
TRBJ2-6 - - TRBV7-9 CASSSGQTSGANVLTF TGTGCCAGCAGCTCTGGACAGACCTCTGGGGCCAACGTCCTGACTTTC
TRBJ2-1 - - TRBV10-3 CAINSGTRSYNEQFF TGTGCCATCAATTCCGGGACACGCTCCTACAATGAGCAGTTCTTC
TRBJ2-2 many - TRBV19 CASSMIGNAGELFF TGTGCCAGTAGTATGATAGGTAACGCCGGGGAGCTGTTTTTT
TRBJ1-2 - - TRBV29-1 CSVRTESSYTF TGCAGCGTTAGAACGGAGAGTAGCTACACCTTC
TRBJ2-1 many TRBD1 TRBV5-6 CASRRDRAYNEQFF TGTGCCAGCCGCCGGGACAGGGCCTACAATGAGCAGTTCTTC
TRBJ2-1 few - TRBV20-1 CSAREFGLREQFF TGCAGTGCTAGAGAGTTCGGGCTCAGGGAGCAGTTCTTC
TRBJ1-1 - - TRBV7-9 CASSPQGMNTEAFF TGTGCCAGCAGCCCCCAGGGGATGAACACTGAAGCTTTCTTT
TRBJ2-1 - - TRBV6-5 CASSPPGRQHNEQFF TGTGCCAGCAGTCCCCCAGGGAGGCAACACAATGAGCAGTTCTTC
TRBJ2-1 once TRBD2 TRBV28 CASSLYPSGSYNEQFF TGTGCCAGCAGTTTATATCCTAGCGGGAGTTACAATGAGCAGTTCTTC
TRBJ2-2 few - TRBV24-1 CATSVSRNTGELFF TGTGCCACCAGTGTATCTAGAAACACCGGGGAGCTGTTTTTT
TRBJ2-3 - - TRBV28 CAATGTTDTQYF TGTGCCGCCACAGGCACCACAGATACGCAGTATTTT
TRBJ1-5 - - TRBV12-3/TRBV12-4 CASSLFDQPQHF TGTGCCAGCAGTTTGTTCGATCAGCCCCAGCATTTT
TRBJ2-7 many - TRBV24-1 CATSDTTLFEQYF TGTGCCACCAGTGATACGACTCTTTTCGAGCAGTACTTC
TRBJ2-1 - - TRBV28 CASSWRDEQFF TGTGCCAGCAGCTGGCGGGATGAGCAGTTCTTC
TRBJ2-6 many TRBD2 TRBV7-2 CASSLVPSGLAGANVLTF TGTGCCAGCAGCTTAGTCCCTAGCGGTCTCGCTGGGGCCAACGTCCTGACTTTC
TRBJ2-7 few - TRBV5-1 CASSPEVGLPYEQYF TGCGCCAGCAGCCCTGAGGTAGGGTTGCCCTACGAGCAGTACTTC
TRBJ2-7 few TRBD1 TRBV6-6 CASSSMDRGEYF TGTGCCAGCAGTTCGATGGACAGGGGAGAGTACTTC
TRBJ2-5 few - TRBV29-1 CSARELETQYF TGCAGCGCAAGAGAGTTAGAGACCCAGTACTTC
TRBJ1-6 - - TRBV6-2/TRBV6-3 CASSPGRVDSPLHF TGTGCCAGCAGTCCCGGCAGGGTTGATTCACCCCTCCACTTT
TRBJ2-1 - TRBD2 TRBV5-4 CASSRGSREGYNEQFF TGTGCCAGCAGCCGCGGGTCGCGGGAGGGCTACAATGAGCAGTTCTTC
TRBJ2-1 few TRBD2 TRBV11-2 CASKISGGVAYNEQFF TGTGCCAGCAAAATATCGGGGGGGGTCGCCTACAATGAGCAGTTCTTC
TRBJ2-5 - TRBD1 TRBV20-1 CSAPGQVGETQYF TGCAGTGCTCCAGGACAGGTCGGGGAGACCCAGTACTTC
TRBJ2-3 few - TRBV14 CASSRDFTDTQYF TGTGCCAGCAGCCGGGACTTCACAGATACGCAGTATTTT
TRBJ2-7 - TRBD1 TRBV7-9 CASSPTGGARREQYF TGTGCCAGCAGCCCTACAGGGGGCGCCCGTAGGGAGCAGTACTTC
TRBJ2-3 few TRBD1 TRBV5-1 CASMRPGQLTDTQYF TGCGCCAGCATGAGACCGGGACAGCTCACAGATACGCAGTATTTT
TRBJ1-4 - TRBD1 TRBV18 CASSPPGRTGATNEKLFF TGTGCCAGCTCACCCCCAGGACGGACAGGGGCCACTAATGAAAAACTGTTTTTT
TRBJ1-2 - TRBD1 TRBV5-1 CASSPEQGLGYTF TGCGCCAGCAGCCCGGAACAGGGGTTGGGCTACACCTTC
TRBJ1-6 few - TRBV28 CASAWGARNSPLHF TGTGCCAGCGCGTGGGGGGCGCGAAATTCACCCCTCCACTTT
TRBJ1-3 - - TRBV28 CASSSGLISGNTIYF TGTGCCAGCAGTTCAGGACTGATCTCTGGAAACACCATATATTTT
TRBJ1-6 - - TRBV7-3 CASSFDGNNSPLHF TGTGCCAGCAGCTTCGACGGGAATAATTCACCCCTCCACTTT
TRBJ1-5 - TRBD1 TRBV6-5 CASSADRGGSAQHF TGTGCCAGCAGCGCAGACAGGGGTGGATCGGCCCAGCATTTT
TRBJ2-1 few - TRBV11-2 CASSSNRKSYNEQFF TGTGCCAGCAGCTCCAACAGAAAATCCTACAATGAGCAGTTCTTC
TRBJ2-1 many - TRBV12-3/TRBV12-4 CATFLSTYNEQFF TGTGCCACCTTCCTAAGTACCTACAATGAGCAGTTCTTC
TRBJ2-1 few TRBD2 TRBV13 CASSRRTSGTYSYNEQFF TGTGCCAGCAGCCGAAGGACTAGCGGGACGTACTCCTACAATGAGCAGTTCTTC
TRBJ2-1 - - TRBV7-2 CASSITGFNKAYEQFF TGTGCCAGCAGTATCACCGGGTTTAACAAAGCGTATGAGCAGTTCTTC
TRBJ2-5 - - TRBV28 CASTGQQKRVGETQYF TGTGCCAGCACCGGACAGCAGAAGAGGGTCGGAGAGACCCAGTACTTC
TRBJ2-3 few - TRBV20-1 CSASYTGRNTDTQYF TGCAGTGCTAGTTACACAGGGCGAAACACAGATACGCAGTATTTT